This T cell receptor (beta chain) was captured in a study of T cells in pancreatic ductal adenocarcinoma. Notes on the study in general: Mean clonality was about 0.12 in tumors and roughly 0.067 in blood, not significantly different. The resected cohort was biased toward the minority with early-stage disease. Compared with tumor, blood showed more total productive templates and around 8-fold more clonotypes. Tumors hold more CD45RO+ effector T cells, which may bias toward lower diversity.

Germline V gene lookup returns CDR1 GTSNPN and CDR2 SVGIG (reference sequence). The CDR3 is made up of 13 amino acids. J gave up 3 bases and V 5 bases, and 4 bases lay outside the gene matches. Concerning this clone: Its specificity is not known.

The selected patients with pancreatic ductal adenocarcinoma had surgery but no neoadjuvant therapy. Profiling relied on immunoSEQ multiplex PCR, and the TCRdb table lists in-frame clones only, not all of them. Counted here are 85,000 to 120,000 clones, around 96% occurring once; the ten biggest clones make up less than 4%. The V and J genes are TRBV30 and TRBJ1-3, with 7 bases identical to TRBD1. Sample: PBMCs. This receptor was identified in a human donor with pancreatic ductal adenocarcinoma. The CDR3 coding sequence is TGTGCCTGGGCCACAGGGGTTGGAAACACCATATATTTT. Its protein product is CAWATGVGNTIYF.